The next 11 T cell receptor beta chains were all read from a single sample in a study of cytomegalovirus exposure and HLA in healthy donors. The PCR made use of 60 Vbeta and 13 Jbeta primers. Sequencing used immunoSEQ multiplex PCR; TCRdb keeps in-frame clones, though not all of them. The repertoire has about 120,000 clones, 70% to 80% of them found once; the top ten carry just over 2%. The sample consisted of PBMCs. Source of these receptors: a human donor in good health.

The chain joins TRBV6-6 to TRBJ1-4; tentatively, D is TRBD1 (5 bases). Germline CDR1 is MNHNY and CDR2 is SVGAGI (reference sequence). V lost 4 bases and J lost 7, with 19 bases in between. The CDR3 runs 16 residues. CDR3 DNA: TGTGCCAGCAGTTTAGGGGTTAGCGGGGCGGCTGAAAAACTGTTTTTT. It codes for CASSLGVSGAAEKLFF.

This chain joins TRBV6-5 and TRBJ1-2; TRBD1 agrees at 9 bases. With 6 bases clipped from V and 7 bases from J, the junction kept 6 bases outside the gene matches. The CDR3 spans 13 residues. Germline lookup yields CDR1 MNHEY and CDR2 SVGAGI. CDR3 amino acids: CASSTQGALGYTF. Here the CDR3 DNA reads TGTGCCAGCAGCACACAGGGGGCGCTTGGCTACACCTTC.

The genes are TRBV2 and TRBJ2-1; TRBD2 matches at 7 bases. The V and J ends lost 6 bases and 7 bases, in that order; junction bases with no gene match: 12. CDR3 length: 15 residues. Germline V gene data show CDR1 as SNHLY and CDR2 as FYNNEI. The CDR3 DNA is TGTGCCAGCAGCCCCACCTCGGGGGGTCTGAATGAGCAGTTCTTC. Protein sequence: CASSPTSGGLNEQFF.

This chain uses TRBV5-6 with TRBJ2-5, with 8 bases matching TRBD2. Per germline, CDR1 SGHDT and CDR2 YYEEEE. The CDR3 is made up of 16 amino acids. J lost 4 bases, V lost 1 base, and 9 bases had no gene match. This CDR3 reads CASSLRGGPHRETQYF. CDR3 nucleotides: TGTGCCAGCAGCTTGCGGGGGGGACCCCATCGAGAGACCCAGTACTTC.

V usage is TRBV5-4 and J usage is TRBJ1-2; no clear D. V was shortened by 4 bases and J by 5 bases, with 15 bases between the two germline ends. The length of the CDR3 is 14 residues. The germline V gene encodes CDR1 SGHNT and CDR2 YYREEE (reference sequence). CDR3 DNA: TGTGCCAGCAGCCTAGTCGAGGGAGGTTATGGCTACACCTTC. Its protein is CASSLVEGGYGYTF.

V is TRBV7-9 and J is TRBJ2-7; tentative D call: TRBD2 (5 bases). The CDR3 is 15 residues long. Trimming left V 5 bases short and J 3 bases short, with 17 bases between. Germline V gene data show CDR1 as SEHNR and CDR2 as FQNEAQ (reference sequence). The CDR3 is CASSRGLEDHYEQYF. The CDR3 nucleotides are TGTGCCAGCAGCCGAGGGTTGGAGGACCACTACGAGCAGTACTTC.

This chain joins TRBV27 and TRBJ2-7; the match to TRBD2 covers 7 bases. Germline V gene data show CDR1 as MNHEY and CDR2 as SMNVEV (reference sequence). The CDR3 extends over 14 amino acids. V lost 5 bases to trimming and J lost 9 bases; unmatched junction nucleotides: 13. The CDR3 is CASSSWAGESGQYF. CDR3 nucleotides: TGTGCCAGCAGTAGCTGGGCGGGAGAATCGGGGCAGTACTTC.

The V gene is TRBV7-2, the J gene TRBJ1-1, with TRBD1 matching 7 bases. Germline V lookup: CDR1 SGHTA, CDR2 FQGNSA. The V segment lost 3 bases and the J segment 10 bases; nucleotides outside the gene matches: 11. This CDR3 spans 14 amino acids. Written as DNA, the CDR3 is TGTGCCAGCAGCTTCCCTGGGACAGTCCCGGGAGCTTTCTTT. Amino acids: CASSFPGTVPGAFF.

The rearrangement uses TRBV7-9 and TRBJ1-1, with D perhaps TRBD1 (6 bases). V dropped 4 bases and J dropped 7 bases, with 16 bases sitting between them. Germline loops: CDR1 SEHNR, CDR2 FQNEAQ (reference sequence). The CDR3 spans 14 residues. Here the CDR3 reads CASSWGGGRVEAFF. CDR3 DNA sequence: TGTGCCAGCAGCTGGGGAGGGGGGCGAGTTGAAGCTTTCTTT.

The rearrangement joins TRBV28 to TRBJ2-5; tentative D call: TRBD2 (6 bases). The length of the CDR3 is 15 residues. V shed 6 bases and J shed 2 bases, with 16 bases lying between them. Germline V gives CDR1 MDHEN, CDR2 SYDVKM. CDR3 in amino acids: CASSRSGVRQETQYF. The CDR3 DNA reads as TGTGCCAGCAGCAGATCGGGGGTAAGACAAGAGACCCAGTACTTC.

The genes are TRBV27 and TRBJ2-7; D is uncertain. Trimming took 4 bases from V and 6 from J, leaving 10 bases between them. The CDR3 totals 12 residues. Per germline, CDR1 MNHEY and CDR2 SMNVEV (reference sequence). CDR3 protein: CASSSRFGEQYF. In DNA form, the CDR3 reads TGTGCCAGCAGTTCCAGGTTCGGCGAGCAGTACTTC.